The clone carrying this T cell receptor beta chain was counted only a few times. Antigen: not known. Regarding time point: pre-sensitization, week 0. Treatment indicated: therapeutic diphenylcyclopropenone sensitization with weekly scalp DPC. CDR1 MGHRA and CDR2 YSYEKL come from the germline V gene. The CDR3 spans 17 residues. V lost 1 base and J lost 10; bases outside the gene matches: 12. The sample belongs to a study of human T cells and chemical hapten exposure. As for the study in general: Sensitization applied 2% DPC to approximately 2 cm by approximately 2 cm of upper inner arm skin.

TCRdb reprocessed the RACE reads with MiXCR, giving one entry per CDR3 protein. The sample includes approximately 260,000 distinct CDR3 sequences, roughly 8.9% seen only once; the top ten take 2% to 3%. Points from the study as a whole: With alopecia, donors may have immune responses unlike healthy people's. PT1 expanded TCR numbers tracked positively with patch test score.

The material sequenced was whole blood, taken in connection with sensitization to the hapten diphenylcyclopropenone (DPC). The TCR sequence derives from a woman between 40 and 50 years old with alopecia areata. Some clones in this sample may be carry-over from other donors' samples. This rearrangement joins TRBV4-1 to TRBJ2-1, with 11 bases fitting TRBD2. The CDR3 sequence is CASSQAIAGGLLREQFF. The CDR3 nucleotides are TGCGCCAGCAGCCAAGCCATAGCGGGAGGGCTACTCCGGGAGCAGTTCTTC.